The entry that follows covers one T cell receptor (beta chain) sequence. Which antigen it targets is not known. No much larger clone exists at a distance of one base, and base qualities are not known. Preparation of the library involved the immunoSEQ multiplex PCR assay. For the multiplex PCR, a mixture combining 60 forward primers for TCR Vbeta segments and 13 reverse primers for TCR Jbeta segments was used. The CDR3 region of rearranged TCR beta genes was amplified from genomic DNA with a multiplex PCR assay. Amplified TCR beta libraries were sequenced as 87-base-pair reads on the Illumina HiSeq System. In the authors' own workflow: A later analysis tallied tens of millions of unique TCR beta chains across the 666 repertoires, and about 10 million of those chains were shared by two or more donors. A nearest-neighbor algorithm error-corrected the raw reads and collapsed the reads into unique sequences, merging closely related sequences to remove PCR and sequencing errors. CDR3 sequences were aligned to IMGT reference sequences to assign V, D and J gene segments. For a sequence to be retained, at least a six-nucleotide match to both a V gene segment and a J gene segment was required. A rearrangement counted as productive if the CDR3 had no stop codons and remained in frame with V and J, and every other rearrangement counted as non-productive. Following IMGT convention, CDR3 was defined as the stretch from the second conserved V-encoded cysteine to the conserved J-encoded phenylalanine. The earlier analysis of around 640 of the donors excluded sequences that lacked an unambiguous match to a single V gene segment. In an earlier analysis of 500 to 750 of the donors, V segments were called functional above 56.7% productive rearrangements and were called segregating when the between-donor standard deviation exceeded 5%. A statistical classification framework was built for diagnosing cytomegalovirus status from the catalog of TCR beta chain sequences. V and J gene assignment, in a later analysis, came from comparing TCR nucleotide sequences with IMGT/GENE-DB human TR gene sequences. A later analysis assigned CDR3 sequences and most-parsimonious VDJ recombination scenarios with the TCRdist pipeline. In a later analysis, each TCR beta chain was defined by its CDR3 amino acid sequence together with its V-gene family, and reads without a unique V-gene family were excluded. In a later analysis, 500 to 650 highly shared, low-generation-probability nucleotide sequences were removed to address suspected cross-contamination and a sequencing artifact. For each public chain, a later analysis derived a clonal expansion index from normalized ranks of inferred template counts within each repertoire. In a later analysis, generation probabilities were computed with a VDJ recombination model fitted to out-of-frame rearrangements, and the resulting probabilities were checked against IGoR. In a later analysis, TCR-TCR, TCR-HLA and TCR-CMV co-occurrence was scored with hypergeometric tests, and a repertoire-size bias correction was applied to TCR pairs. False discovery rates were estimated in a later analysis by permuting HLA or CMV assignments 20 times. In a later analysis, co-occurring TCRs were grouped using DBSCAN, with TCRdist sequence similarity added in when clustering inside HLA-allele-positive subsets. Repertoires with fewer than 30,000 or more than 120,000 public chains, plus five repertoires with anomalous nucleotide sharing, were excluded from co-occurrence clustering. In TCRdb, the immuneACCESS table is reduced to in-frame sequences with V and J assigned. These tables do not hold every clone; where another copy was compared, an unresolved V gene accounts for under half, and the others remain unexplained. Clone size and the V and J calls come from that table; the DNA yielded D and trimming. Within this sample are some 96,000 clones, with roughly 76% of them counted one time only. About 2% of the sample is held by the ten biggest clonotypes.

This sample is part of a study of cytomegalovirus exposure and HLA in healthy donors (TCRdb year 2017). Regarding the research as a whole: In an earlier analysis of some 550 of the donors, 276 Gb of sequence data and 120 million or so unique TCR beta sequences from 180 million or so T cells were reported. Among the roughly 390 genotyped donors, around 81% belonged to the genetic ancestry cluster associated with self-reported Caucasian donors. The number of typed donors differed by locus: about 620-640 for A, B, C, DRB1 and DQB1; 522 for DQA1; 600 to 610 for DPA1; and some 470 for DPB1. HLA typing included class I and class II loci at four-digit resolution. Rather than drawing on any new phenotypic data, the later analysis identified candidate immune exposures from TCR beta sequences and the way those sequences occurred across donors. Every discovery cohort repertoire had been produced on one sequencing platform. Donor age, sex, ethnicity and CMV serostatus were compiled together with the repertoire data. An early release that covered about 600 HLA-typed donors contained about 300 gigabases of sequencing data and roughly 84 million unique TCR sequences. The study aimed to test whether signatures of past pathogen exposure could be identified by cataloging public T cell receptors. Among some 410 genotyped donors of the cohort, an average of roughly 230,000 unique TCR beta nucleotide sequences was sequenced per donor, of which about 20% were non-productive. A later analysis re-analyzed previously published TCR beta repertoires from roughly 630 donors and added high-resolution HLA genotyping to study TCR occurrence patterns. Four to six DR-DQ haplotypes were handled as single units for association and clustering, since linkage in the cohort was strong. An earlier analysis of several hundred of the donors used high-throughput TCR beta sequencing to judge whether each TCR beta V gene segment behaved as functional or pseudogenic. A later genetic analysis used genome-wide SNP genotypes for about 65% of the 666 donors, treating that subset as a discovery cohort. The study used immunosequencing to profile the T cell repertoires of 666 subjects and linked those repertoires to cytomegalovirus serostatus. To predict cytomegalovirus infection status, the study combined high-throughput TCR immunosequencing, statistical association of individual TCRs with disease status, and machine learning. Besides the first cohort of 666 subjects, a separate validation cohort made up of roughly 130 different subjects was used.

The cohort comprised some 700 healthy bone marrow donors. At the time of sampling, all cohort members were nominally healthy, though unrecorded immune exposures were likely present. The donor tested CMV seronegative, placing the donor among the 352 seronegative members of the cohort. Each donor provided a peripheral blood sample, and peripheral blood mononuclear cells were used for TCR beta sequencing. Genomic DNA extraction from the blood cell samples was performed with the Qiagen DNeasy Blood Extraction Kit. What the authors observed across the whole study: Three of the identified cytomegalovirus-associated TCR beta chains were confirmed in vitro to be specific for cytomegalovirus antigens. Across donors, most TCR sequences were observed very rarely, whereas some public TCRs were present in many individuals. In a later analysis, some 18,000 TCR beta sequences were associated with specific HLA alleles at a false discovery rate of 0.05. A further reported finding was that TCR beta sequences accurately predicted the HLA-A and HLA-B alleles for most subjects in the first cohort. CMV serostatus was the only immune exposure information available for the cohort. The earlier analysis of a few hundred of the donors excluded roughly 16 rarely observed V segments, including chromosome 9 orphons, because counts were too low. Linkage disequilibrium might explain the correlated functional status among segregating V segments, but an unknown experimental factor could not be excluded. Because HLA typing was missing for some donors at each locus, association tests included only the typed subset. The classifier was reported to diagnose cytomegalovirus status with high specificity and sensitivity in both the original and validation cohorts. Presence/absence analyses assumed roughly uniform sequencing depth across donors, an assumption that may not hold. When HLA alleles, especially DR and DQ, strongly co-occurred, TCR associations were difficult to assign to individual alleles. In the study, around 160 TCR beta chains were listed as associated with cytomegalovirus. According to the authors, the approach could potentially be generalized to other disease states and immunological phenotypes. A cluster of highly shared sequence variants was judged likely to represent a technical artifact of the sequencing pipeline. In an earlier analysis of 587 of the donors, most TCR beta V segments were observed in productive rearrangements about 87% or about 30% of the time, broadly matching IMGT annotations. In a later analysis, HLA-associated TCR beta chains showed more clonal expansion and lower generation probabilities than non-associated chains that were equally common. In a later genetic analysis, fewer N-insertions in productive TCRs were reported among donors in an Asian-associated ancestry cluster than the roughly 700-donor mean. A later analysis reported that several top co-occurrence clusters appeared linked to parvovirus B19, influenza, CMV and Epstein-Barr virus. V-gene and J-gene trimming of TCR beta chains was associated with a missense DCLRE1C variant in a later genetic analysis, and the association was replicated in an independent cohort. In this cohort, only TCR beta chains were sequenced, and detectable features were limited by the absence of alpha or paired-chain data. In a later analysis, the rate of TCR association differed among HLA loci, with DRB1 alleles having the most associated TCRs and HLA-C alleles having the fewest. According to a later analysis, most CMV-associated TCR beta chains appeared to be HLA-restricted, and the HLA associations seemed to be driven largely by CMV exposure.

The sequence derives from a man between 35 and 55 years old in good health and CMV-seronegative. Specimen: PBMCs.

In nucleotides, the sequence is TGCGCCAGCAGCCAAGATTTGGGGAGACGGCGGGGCTACGAGCAGTACTTC. Its protein is CASSQDLGRRRGYEQYF. Recombination linked TRBV4-3 to TRBJ2-7; matching of 6 bases hints at TRBD2 as the D gene. The CDR3 holds 17 amino acids from the cysteine to the phenylalanine. The CDR3 DNA has 51 bases and is translated from base 1. V loses 0 bases, J loses 3 bases, and the germline ends lie 18 bases apart. The CDR1 and CDR2 encoded by the germline V gene are LGHNA and YSLEER.